One sample yielded the 18 T cell receptor beta chains listed below, sequenced in a study of cytomegalovirus exposure and HLA in healthy donors. Assay: immunoSEQ multiplex PCR; the TCRdb copy retains only in-frame clones and omits some. The sample has 55,000 to 70,000 clones; 92% are singletons. Source material: PBMCs. The receptors derive from a man aged 18 to 35 in good health and CMV-seropositive.

This chain links TRBV7-3 with TRBJ1-1; 8 positions match TRBD1. CDR1 is SGHTA, CDR2 FQGTGA, per germline. V shed 4 bases, J shed 5 bases, and the junction held 6 bases outside the gene matches. The CDR3 runs to 14 residues. The CDR3 loop is CASSSGQGVTEAFF. Written as DNA, the CDR3 is TGTGCCAGCAGCTCAGGACAGGGTGTGACTGAAGCTTTCTTT.

The rearrangement links TRBV28 to TRBJ2-1, with 7 bases lining up with TRBD2. Germline lookup yields CDR1 MDHEN and CDR2 SYDVKM. V shed 7 bases and J 5 bases; nucleotides not matched to a gene: 14. The CDR3 extends over 16 amino acids. The CDR3 protein is CASTLWTSGNNNEQFF. Here the CDR3 DNA reads TGTGCCAGCACCCTTTGGACCAGCGGGAACAACAATGAGCAGTTCTTC.

This chain joins TRBV28 and TRBJ1-4, with no clear D. Trimming cost V 5 bases and J 3 bases, with 13 bases left between them. Per the germline V gene, CDR1 is MDHEN and CDR2 is SYDVKM. CDR3 size: 15 residues. CDR3 bases: TGTGCCAGCAGTATGGGAGGTGGTCCTAATGAAAAACTGTTTTTT. Its protein product is CASSMGGGPNEKLFF.

The chain carries TRBV2 and TRBJ2-7; perhaps TRBD2 as D (6 bases). The CDR3 extends over 17 amino acids. CDR1 and CDR2 from the germline V gene are SNHLY and FYNNEI. Trimming took off 6 bases at V and 0 bases at J, with 21 bases between the two ends. The CDR3 DNA sequence: TGTGCCAGCAGGTATCTGGAGGGAAGCGCGAGCTCCTACGAGCAGTACTTC. The encoded protein is CASRYLEGSASSYEQYF. Based on the CDR3 plus reference TRBV2 and TRBJ2-7, the full variable domain is EPEVTQTPSHQVTQMGQEVILRCVPISNHLYFYWYRQILGQKVEFLVSFYNNEISEKSEIFDDQFSVERPDGSNFTLKIRSTKLEDSAMYFCASRYLEGSASSYEQYFGPGTRLTVT.

As to this clone: In the same sample, other DNA sequences code for this CDR3. J is TRBJ2-1 and V is TRBV5-1; 10 bases are shared with TRBD2. CDR1 is SGHRS, CDR2 YFSETQ, per germline. The CDR3 covers 15 residues. V was pared by 0 bases and J by 4 bases, with 1 base of the junction left unmatched. This chain's CDR3 is CASSLGLAGYNEQFF. The CDR3, as DNA: TGCGCCAGCAGCTTGGGACTAGCGGGTTACAATGAGCAGTTCTTC. The full variable domain, with the rest looked up from reference TRBV5-1 and TRBJ2-1, is KAGVTQTPRYLIKTRGQQVTLSCSPISGHRSVSWYQQTPGQGLQFLFEYFSETQRNKGNFPGRFSGRQFSNSRSEMNVSTLELGDSALYLCASSLGLAGYNEQFFGPGTRLTVL.

This chain connects TRBV30 to TRBJ2-2; tentatively, D is TRBD2 (6 bases). CDR3 length: 14 amino acids. V lost 5 bases to trimming and J lost 2 bases, with 12 bases between them. Germline V CDR1 and CDR2: GTSNPN, SVGIG (reference sequence). CDR3 DNA: TGTGCCTGGGTAGCCGGGACTAACACCGGGGAGCTGTTTTTT. Encoded protein: CAWVAGTNTGELFF.

The rearrangement uses TRBV6-5 and TRBJ2-7; tentative D call: TRBD2 (5 bases). The CDR3 contains 15 residues. Trimming stripped 5 bases from V and 0 bases from J, with 14 bases between. The germline V gene has CDR1 MNHEY and CDR2 SVGAGI. The CDR3 sequence is CASSLGAASSYEQYF. The CDR3 DNA follows: TGTGCCAGCAGTCTGGGAGCCGCCAGCTCCTACGAGCAGTACTTC.

This clone was seen once. The genes are TRBV5-1 and TRBJ1-1; D gene ambiguous. V lost 5 bases and J lost 5, with 10 bases in between. The germline V gene has CDR1 SGHRS and CDR2 YFSETQ. The CDR3 is 12 residues long. The CDR3 loop is CASRGSGTEAFF. CDR3 in DNA: TGCGCCAGCAGGGGGAGCGGGACTGAAGCTTTCTTT.

This clone was observed once. J is TRBJ2-7 and V is TRBV9; 10 nucleotides agree with TRBD1. The V and J ends lost 0 bases and 10 bases, in that order; junction bases with no gene match: 7. Germline assignment: CDR1 SGDLS and CDR2 YYNGEE. This CDR3 has 14 residues. This CDR3 is CASSVDWSTGGQYF. CDR3 in DNA: TGTGCCAGCAGCGTAGATTGGTCGACAGGGGGCCAGTACTTC.

The chain employs TRBV30 and TRBJ1-5; D is uncertain. The germline CDR1 and CDR2 sequences are GTSNPN and SVGIG (reference sequence). This CDR3 has 17 amino acids. Deletions cut 0 bases from V and 3 bases from J, with 18 bases between. The CDR3 region has the DNA TGTGCCTGGAGTGTACGGTGGCAGCGAGGGCTCAATCAGCCCCAGCATTTT. Its translation is CAWSVRWQRGLNQPQHF. The variable domain in full, with the rest retrieved from reference TRBV30 and TRBJ1-5, is SQTIHQWPATLVQPVGSPLSLECTVEGTSNPNLYWYRQAAGRGLQLLFYSVGIGQISSEVPQNLSASRPQDRQFILSSKKLLLSDSGFYLCAWSVRWQRGLNQPQHFGDGTRLSIL.

This chain links TRBV29-1 with TRBJ1-1, with D maybe TRBD1 (6 bases). The CDR3 extends over 13 amino acids. Looked up from germline, CDR1 is SQVTM and CDR2 is ANQGSEA. Trimming shortened V by 8 bases and J by 1 base, and 14 bases separated the two germline ends. CDR3 amino acids: CSTRTATNTEAFF. The DNA for the CDR3 is TGCAGCACCCGGACAGCAACGAACACTGAAGCTTTCTTT.

This chain connects TRBV29-1 to TRBJ1-2, with D hard to call. V was trimmed by 7 bases and J by 4 bases, leaving 16 bases between them. The CDR3 contains 13 residues. The germline V gene has CDR1 SQVTM and CDR2 ANQGSEA. CDR3 DNA sequence: TGCAGCGCTCAAGTTCGGACTTCCTATGGCTACACCTTC. Its translation is CSAQVRTSYGYTF.

This chain links TRBV19 with TRBJ2-6; no firm D call. The CDR3 is made up of 16 amino acids. The ends were cut back, 1 base at V and 2 bases at J, with 9 bases in the middle. Germline V gene data show CDR1 as LNHDA and CDR2 as SQIVND (reference sequence). The CDR3 bases are TGTGCCAGTAGTATAGGAGGATCTGCTGGGGCCAACGTCCTGACTTTC. Translation gives CASSIGGSAGANVLTF.

V and J are TRBV7-9 and TRBJ2-5; 9 nucleotides match TRBD2. Germline V gene sequence: CDR1 SEHNR, CDR2 FQNEAQ (reference sequence). This CDR3 is built from 17 residues. V trimming: 0 bases; J trimming: 5 bases; junction bases outside the gene matches: 10. The CDR3 DNA reads as TGTGCCAGCAGCTTAGCGACTAGCGGCGGGCGGTTGGAGACCCAGTACTTC. Its protein is CASSLATSGGRLETQYF.

V and J are TRBV4-1 and TRBJ2-7; possibly TRBD1 for D (6 bases). The CDR3 totals 14 residues. Germline V gene data show CDR1 as MGHRA and CDR2 as YSYEKL. V was shortened by 4 bases and J by 3 bases, with 13 bases between the two germline ends. The CDR3 sequence is CASSPLGTRYEQYF. CDR3 DNA sequence: TGCGCCAGCAGCCCCCTCGGGACACGCTACGAGCAGTACTTC.

V and J are TRBV15 and TRBJ2-3; D is perhaps TRBD1 (5 bases). The CDR3 extends over 16 amino acids. CDR1 is LNHNV, CDR2 YYDKDF, per germline (reference sequence). V lost 0 bases, J lost 0 bases, and 10 bases lay in between. Here the CDR3 reads CATSREGLHSTDTQYF. CDR3 in DNA: TGTGCCACCAGCAGAGAGGGGCTGCACAGCACAGATACGCAGTATTTT.

This clone was detected only once. The CDR3 loop is CASSLTGTGSEKLFF. CDR3 nucleotides: TGTGCCAGCTCACTCACCGGGACAGGGTCTGAAAAACTGTTTTTT. The chain links TRBV18 to TRBJ1-4; 9 nucleotides align to TRBD1. This CDR3 is 15 amino acids long. The junction had 7 bases not matched to a gene; V was cut back by 4 bases and J by 7 bases. Germline CDR1 KGHSH, CDR2 LQKENI.

The V gene is TRBV27, the J gene TRBJ2-7, with D tentatively TRBD2 (6 bases). Trimming took off 2 bases at V and 2 bases at J, with 16 bases between the two ends. This CDR3 spans 16 amino acids. Per germline, CDR1 MNHEY and CDR2 SMNVEV (reference sequence). This CDR3 reads CASSLRARSGPYEQYF. DNA for the CDR3: TGTGCCAGCAGTTTAAGGGCACGTAGCGGTCCCTACGAGCAGTACTTC.